Below are 30 T cell receptor beta chains sequenced from a single sample in a study of shared clonotypes between healthy human individuals. Profiled with immunoSEQ multiplex PCR; TCRdb holds only in-frame clones, not every one. The sample consists of 400,000 to 600,000 clones, around 96% of them appearing once. The sequencing sample was made of naive CD4+ T cells sorted from blood. The subset was: CD45RA+ positively selected. These TCRs come from a woman in her twenties or thirties in good health.

This chain uses TRBV20-1 with TRBJ2-7, with D unclear. The CDR3 length is 10 residues. The V gene lost 4 bases and the J gene lost 6 bases, with 7 bases spanning the gap. Germline CDR1 DFQATT, CDR2 SNEGSKA (reference sequence). The CDR3 DNA reads TGCAGTGCTACGTACCGCGAGCAGTACTTC. Encoded protein: CSATYREQYF.

The J gene is TRBJ2-3, the V gene TRBV11-2, with TRBD2 matching over 10 bases. This CDR3 contains 16 residues. Germline V gene sequence: CDR1 SGHAT, CDR2 FQNNGV. Unmatched junction bases numbered 7, after V lost 5 bases and J lost 2 bases. The CDR3 here is CASSTGTSDTTDTQYF. Written as DNA, the CDR3 is TGTGCCAGCAGCACCGGGACTAGCGATACCACAGATACGCAGTATTTT.

The J gene is TRBJ2-1, the V gene TRBV27; 9 bases match TRBD2. This CDR3 spans 15 amino acids. Germline trimming cut 6 bases from V and 7 bases from J; bases unmatched to any gene: 10. Germline V lookup: CDR1 MNHEY, CDR2 SMNVEV (reference sequence). The CDR3 DNA reads as TGTGCCAGCAGCCTTCTAGGTAGCGGGAGAAATGAGCAGTTCTTC. Amino acid sequence: CASSLLGSGRNEQFF.

The chain joins TRBV13 to TRBJ2-6; D is perhaps TRBD2 (5 bases). CDR1 and CDR2 from the germline V gene are PRHDT and FYEKMQ (reference sequence). The germline V and J ends were trimmed by 1 base and 0 bases, with 13 bases remaining between them. The CDR3 is 18 residues long. CDR3 amino acids: CASSLAGKLSSGANVLTF. The CDR3 nucleotides read TGTGCCAGCAGCTTAGCGGGGAAACTGAGCTCTGGGGCCAACGTCCTGACTTTC.

The chain uses TRBV7-6 and TRBJ1-1; no clear D. The CDR3 has 14 amino acids. CDR1 and CDR2 from the germline V gene are SGHVS and FNYEAQ. The V end was cut by 2 bases, the J end by 0 bases, with 7 bases between. CDR3 bases: TGTGCCAGCAGCTTATCAGGAGTGAACACTGAAGCTTTCTTT. This codes for CASSLSGVNTEAFF. The variable domain in full, with the rest retrieved from reference TRBV7-6 and TRBJ1-1, is GAGVSQSPRYKVTKRGQDVALRCDPISGHVSLYWYRQALGQGPEFLTYFNYEAQQDKSGLPNDRFSAERPEGSISTLTIQRTEQRDSAMYRCASSLSGVNTEAFFGQGTRLTVV.

The chain uses TRBV5-4 and TRBJ1-4, with TRBD1 identical over 7 bases. J lost 7 bases, V lost 1 base, and 4 bases had no gene match. Germline V CDR1 and CDR2: SGHNT, YYREEE (reference sequence). The CDR3 consists of 14 residues. In nucleotides, the CDR3 is TGTGCCAGCAGCTTGAAGGGGGCGGGTGAAAAACTGTTTTTT. This gives the protein CASSLKGAGEKLFF.

In its sample, this clone was seen once. V gene TRBV5-1 combines with J gene TRBJ2-1; the match to TRBD2 covers 9 bases. The CDR3 sequence is 15 residues long. Germline V gene sequence: CDR1 SGHRS, CDR2 YFSETQ. With 4 bases clipped from V and 7 bases from J, the junction kept 9 bases outside the gene matches. The CDR3 here is CASSPVAGVRNEQFF. CDR3 bases: TGCGCCAGCAGCCCAGTAGCGGGAGTCCGAAATGAGCAGTTCTTC.

As to this clone: Distinct nucleotide sequences in the sample also encode this CDR3. The chain links TRBV18 to TRBJ2-7, with unresolved D. Germline CDR1 reads KGHSH; CDR2 reads LQKENI. The CDR3 consists of 12 residues. Trimming cost V 3 bases and J 4 bases, with 7 bases left between them. The CDR3 nucleotides read TGTGCCAGCTCACCTACATCATACGAGCAGTACTTC. Its translation is CASSPTSYEQYF.

The gene calls are TRBV28 and TRBJ2-7, with TRBD2 identical over 9 bases. J was trimmed by 3 bases and V by 9 bases; bases with no gene match: 21. CDR3 size: 18 residues. CDR1 and CDR2 from the germline V gene are MDHEN and SYDVKM. The CDR3 here is CASGVSGSLPQPFYEQYF. The CDR3 DNA reads as TGTGCCAGTGGGGTTAGCGGGAGTTTGCCTCAACCATTCTACGAGCAGTACTTC.

The chain employs TRBV30 and TRBJ2-5, with D tentatively TRBD2 (5 bases). This CDR3 region has 11 residues. CDR1 and CDR2 (germline): GTSNPN, SVGIG (reference sequence). The ends were cut back, 4 bases at V and 4 bases at J, with 7 bases in the middle. CDR3 sequence reads: CAWTSGETQYF. The CDR3 nucleotides read TGTGCCTGGACCAGCGGAGAGACCCAGTACTTC. Based on the CDR3 plus reference TRBV30 and TRBJ2-5, the full variable domain is SQTIHQWPATLVQPVGSPLSLECTVEGTSNPNLYWYRQAAGRGLQLLFYSVGIGQISSEVPQNLSASRPQDRQFILSSKKLLLSDSGFYLCAWTSGETQYFGPGTRLLVL.

V is TRBV5-2 and J is TRBJ1-2. TRBV5-2 is recorded as a pseudogene. The CDR3 consists of 13 residues. The CDR3 DNA sequence: TGCGCCAGCAGCCCCGAATCTAACTATGGCTACACCTTC. Protein sequence: CASSPESNYGYTF.

The chain uses TRBV2 and TRBJ2-3, with D perhaps TRBD2 (7 bases). The germline V gene has CDR1 SNHLY and CDR2 FYNNEI. The CDR3 spans 14 residues. V was pared by 9 bases and J by 3 bases, with 16 bases between. CDR3 in amino acids: CASQRGGGTDTQYF. The CDR3 DNA reads as TGTGCCAGTCAGAGGGGGGGAGGGACAGATACGCAGTATTTT.

The V call is TRBV4-1, the J call TRBJ2-7; 9 bases are shared with TRBD2. The trim removed 4 bases at V and 3 bases at J, leaving 7 bases unmatched. The germline V gene has CDR1 MGHRA and CDR2 YSYEKL. The CDR3 totals 15 residues. The CDR3 loop is CASSRGVAGVYEQYF. The CDR3 nucleotides read TGCGCCAGCAGCCGAGGTGTAGCGGGAGTCTACGAGCAGTACTTC.

The V call is TRBV20-1, the J call TRBJ2-5, with D hard to call. This CDR3 is 11 amino acids long. Germline V gene sequence: CDR1 DFQATT, CDR2 SNEGSKA (reference sequence). Between the trimmed V and J ends, which lost 2 bases and 5 bases, there was a span of 6 bases. CDR3 amino acids: CSARIVETQYF. The CDR3 nucleotides read TGCAGTGCTAGAATCGTGGAGACCCAGTACTTC.

The chain couples TRBV6-1 to TRBJ1-2; perhaps TRBD1 as D (5 bases). The CDR3 consists of 15 residues. Germline values: CDR1 MNHNS, CDR2 SASEGT. V lost 5 bases to trimming and J lost 1 base, with 14 bases between them. CDR3 in DNA: TGTGCCAGCAGTCCACGGGACCGCGGTAACTATGGCTACACCTTC. It is translated as CASSPRDRGNYGYTF.

The rearrangement joins TRBV28 to TRBJ2-5; 8 bases are a match to TRBD2. With V trimmed by 7 bases and J by 4 bases, 14 bases remained unmatched. This CDR3 comprises 16 residues. Per the germline V gene, CDR1 is MDHEN and CDR2 is SYDVKM. The CDR3 region has the DNA TGTGCCAGCACCCCTTGGAAAAGCGGGAGTAGAGAGACCCAGTACTTC. Protein: CASTPWKSGSRETQYF.

The gene calls are TRBV11-2 and TRBJ1-5; no clear D. Germline V gene data show CDR1 as SGHAT and CDR2 as FQNNGV. The CDR3 length is 14 residues. Trimming shortened V by 5 bases and J by 2 bases, and 10 bases separated the two germline ends. CDR3 loop: CASSEGMGNQPQHF. The CDR3 DNA follows: TGTGCCAGCAGCGAAGGGATGGGCAATCAGCCCCAGCATTTT.

The rearrangement links TRBV2 to TRBJ2-7; TRBD2 matches at 11 bases. Trimming cost V 6 bases and J 10 bases; bases outside gene matches: 11. The CDR3 is 14 amino acids. Germline V gives CDR1 SNHLY, CDR2 FYNNEI. The CDR3 is CASRGGLAGGLQYF. The CDR3 DNA is TGTGCCAGCAGAGGGGGGTTAGCGGGAGGGCTCCAGTACTTC.

This chain links TRBV28 with TRBJ1-2, with D uncertain. Germline CDR1 MDHEN, CDR2 SYDVKM. Trimming pared 6 bases from V and 3 bases from J, leaving 8 bases between. This CDR3 region has 12 residues. The CDR3, as DNA: TGTGCCAGCAGGACATCGGACTATGGCTACACCTTC. Translating it yields CASRTSDYGYTF.

As regards this clone: Other nucleotide sequences in the sample specify the same CDR3. The gene calls are TRBV18 and TRBJ1-1; a possible D gene is TRBD1 (6 bases). The CDR3 sequence is 13 residues long. Trimming removed 6 bases from V and 1 base from J, with 9 bases in between. Germline CDR1 is KGHSH and CDR2 is LQKENI. CDR3 sequence: CASSRDTNTEAFF. CDR3 nucleotide sequence: TGTGCCAGCTCTCGGGACACGAACACTGAAGCTTTCTTT.

The CDR3 protein is CASSLGRVTEKLFF. The CDR3 DNA reads TGTGCCAGCAGTCTCGGGCGGGTGACCGAAAAACTGTTTTTT. The chain has TRBV28 and TRBJ1-4; no firm D call. Trimming shortened V by 5 bases and J by 8 bases, and 15 bases separated the two germline ends. From germline, CDR1 is MDHEN and CDR2 SYDVKM. CDR3 size: 14 residues. The full variable domain, completed using reference TRBV28 and TRBJ1-4, is DVKVTQSSRYLVKRTGEKVFLECVQDMDHENMFWYRQDPGLGLRLIYFSYDVKMKEKGDIPEGYSVSREKKERFSLILESASTNQTSMYLCASSLGRVTEKLFFGSGTQLSVL.

The rearrangement uses TRBV16 and TRBJ1-5, with D uncertain. The germline gives CDR1 KGHSY, CDR2 FQNENV. V was shortened by 0 bases and J by 1 base, with 10 bases between the two germline ends. The CDR3 is 16 amino acids. The CDR3 DNA follows: TGTGCCAGCAGCCAATCAGGCCTTGGCAGCAATCAGCCCCAGCATTTT. Protein: CASSQSGLGSNQPQHF.

The gene calls are TRBV14 and TRBJ2-3; D is perhaps TRBD1 (5 bases). The CDR3 sequence is 13 residues long. V was shortened by 3 bases and J by 4 bases, with 8 bases between the two germline ends. Germline CDR1 and CDR2: SGHDN and FVKESK. The CDR3 is CASSQTVADTQYF. The CDR3, as DNA: TGTGCCAGCAGCCAGACAGTGGCAGATACGCAGTATTTT.

CDR3 residues: CASSPGGVRAQYF. The CDR3 coding sequence is TGTGCCAGCTCACCGGGAGGGGTCAGGGCCCAGTACTTC. The genes are TRBV18 and TRBJ2-5; TRBD2 aligns across 7 bases. The ends lost 3 bases at V and 9 bases at J; junction bases unmatched: 7. The CDR3 contains 13 residues. Germline CDR1 KGHSH, CDR2 LQKENI.

The rearrangement joins TRBV27 to TRBJ2-7; 10 bases are shared with TRBD2. Germline CDR1 reads MNHEY; CDR2 reads SMNVEV (reference sequence). The CDR3 is 15 amino acids. V was clipped by 5 bases and J by 3 bases; unmatched bases: 7. The CDR3: CASSQTSGANYEQYF. The CDR3 bases are TGTGCCAGCAGTCAAACTAGCGGGGCGAACTACGAGCAGTACTTC.

DNA of the CDR3: TGTGCCAGCAGCGACCAACTAGCGGGATTCTACGAGCAGTACTTC. It translates to CASSDQLAGFYEQYF. V is TRBV7-3 and J is TRBJ2-7; 10 bases match TRBD2. In germline, CDR1 is SGHTA, CDR2 FQGTGA. The length of the CDR3 is 15 residues. V was pared by 5 bases and J by 3 bases, with 7 bases of the junction left unmatched.

The chain carries TRBV28 and TRBJ1-1; D might be TRBD1 (6 bases). CDR1 MDHEN and CDR2 SYDVKM come from the germline V gene. This CDR3 comprises 15 residues. Deletions cut 8 bases from V and 0 bases from J, with 16 bases between. This chain's CDR3 is CASWNHREVNTEAFF. The CDR3 DNA follows: TGTGCCAGCTGGAACCACAGGGAAGTGAACACTGAAGCTTTCTTT.

The chain couples TRBV28 to TRBJ1-5; unclear D gene. V gave up 5 bases and J gave up 9 bases, with 17 bases separating them. Looked up from germline, CDR1 is MDHEN and CDR2 is SYDVKM. CDR3 length: 14 residues. CDR3 DNA: TGTGCCAGCAGTCCGGACCCCGGTCCCCCGCCCCAGCATTTT. Translated: CASSPDPGPPPQHF.

Regarding this clone: The same CDR3 can be traced to other DNA sequences in this sample. The chain joins TRBV7-8 to TRBJ1-1, with D maybe TRBD1 (6 bases). The V gene lost 2 bases and the J gene lost 5 bases, with 9 bases spanning the gap. Germline CDR1 is SGHVS and CDR2 is FQNEAQ. The CDR3 consists of 13 residues. CDR3 residues: CASSLTGRTEAFF. DNA of the CDR3: TGTGCCAGCAGCTTAACAGGGCGTACTGAAGCTTTCTTT.

The V gene is TRBV7-9, the J gene TRBJ2-3; 11 nucleotides match TRBD2. The CDR3 has 16 residues. The V gene end was trimmed by 3 bases and the J gene end by 1 base; junction bases not matched to a gene: 3. Germline-derived CDR1 and CDR2 are SEHNR and FQNEAQ (reference sequence). The CDR3 is CASSFLSGRGTDTQYF. In nucleotides, the CDR3 is TGTGCCAGCAGCTTTCTTAGCGGGAGGGGCACAGATACGCAGTATTTT.